Below, 30 T cell receptor beta chains from the same sample are listed, as sequenced in a study of cytomegalovirus exposure and HLA in healthy donors. PCR amplification relied on 60 Vbeta primers (plus 13 Jbeta primers). The repertoire was sequenced with immunoSEQ multiplex PCR; TCRdb's copy has only in-frame clones and lacks some. The listing contains approximately 190,000 clones. The sequenced sample was PBMCs. These receptors were obtained from a boy under 18 in good health and CMV-seronegative.

The chain joins TRBV7-3 to TRBJ2-1; maybe TRBD2 (5 bases). Per the germline V gene, CDR1 is SGHTA and CDR2 is FQGTGA. CDR3 size: 12 residues. The V end lost 3 bases, the J end lost 5 bases, and 5 bases lay between the germline ends. CDR3 residues: CASSLGDNEQFF. In DNA form, the CDR3 reads TGTGCCAGCAGCTTGGGAGACAATGAGCAGTTCTTC.

V gene TRBV7-9 combines with J gene TRBJ1-1; the match to TRBD1 covers 8 bases. The ends lost 6 bases at V and 4 bases at J; junction bases unmatched: 13. Germline values: CDR1 SEHNR, CDR2 FQNEAQ (reference sequence). The CDR3 has 16 amino acids. The chain's CDR3 is CASRYRPGQDRTEAFF. CDR3 nucleotides: TGTGCCAGCAGGTACCGCCCGGGACAGGATCGCACTGAAGCTTTCTTT.

The rearrangement uses TRBV18 and TRBJ2-2; TRBD1 agrees at 8 bases. The junction had 4 bases not matched to a gene; V was cut back by 2 bases and J by 2 bases. The CDR3 covers 16 residues. Germline CDR1 KGHSH, CDR2 LQKENI. The CDR3 protein is CASSPADRVNTGELFF. The CDR3 bases are TGTGCCAGCTCACCAGCGGACAGGGTCAACACCGGGGAGCTGTTTTTT.

The chain recombines TRBV28 with TRBJ1-4; no definite D call. Germline values: CDR1 MDHEN, CDR2 SYDVKM. This CDR3 is built from 14 residues. Trimming cost V 5 bases and J 2 bases, with 9 bases left between them. The CDR3 region is CASSPGETNEKLFF. DNA for the CDR3: TGTGCCAGCAGTCCCGGGGAGACTAATGAAAAACTGTTTTTT.

J is TRBJ2-7 and V is TRBV19, with no clear D. Deletions cut 5 bases from V and 2 bases from J, with 13 bases between. The CDR3 has 14 amino acids. CDR1 and CDR2 (germline): LNHDA, SQIVND (reference sequence). The CDR3 sequence is CASSLAFGPYEQYF. In DNA form, the CDR3 reads TGTGCCAGTAGTTTAGCATTCGGTCCCTACGAGCAGTACTTC.

The V and J genes are TRBV10-2 and TRBJ1-3, with D perhaps matching TRBD1 (5 bases). This CDR3 comprises 15 residues. Germline assignment: CDR1 WSHSY and CDR2 SAAADI. V lost 6 bases and J 0 bases, leaving 12 bases between the germline ends. The CDR3 is CASSSDGHSGNTIYF. CDR3 in DNA: TGCGCCAGCAGCTCCGACGGACACTCTGGAAACACCATATATTTT.

CDR3 region: CASSSGRDPQETQYF. Here the CDR3 DNA reads TGTGCCAGCAGCTCGGGGCGGGACCCTCAAGAGACCCAGTACTTC. The rearrangement joins TRBV9 to TRBJ2-5; D possibly corresponds to TRBD2 (6 bases). The CDR3 runs 15 residues. V lost 4 bases to trimming and J lost 2 bases, with 15 bases between them. Per the germline V gene, CDR1 is SGDLS and CDR2 is YYNGEE.

CDR3 bases: TGCGCCAGCGACTTTGGTGGGGCGGACACCGGGGAGCTGTTTTTT. It is translated as CASDFGGADTGELFF. The genes are TRBV5-1 and TRBJ2-2; D is perhaps TRBD1 (5 bases). Trimming took 7 bases from V and 3 from J, leaving 16 bases between them. The CDR3 length is 15 residues. The V gene's germline CDR1 is SGHRS and CDR2 YFSETQ.

The chain joins TRBV6-5 to TRBJ2-1, with 9 nucleotides matching TRBD1. V was pared by 4 bases and J by 11 bases, with 15 bases of the junction left unmatched. CDR3 length equals 16 residues. Germline V gene data show CDR1 as MNHEY and CDR2 as SVGAGI. The CDR3 nucleotides read TGTGCCAGCAGTTTCGCCCGGGACAGGGAATCGAGTCAGCAGTTCTTC. This sequence encodes CASSFARDRESSQQFF.

J is TRBJ1-4 and V is TRBV19, with D possibly TRBD1 on 5 matching bases. Germline V gene data show CDR1 as LNHDA and CDR2 as SQIVND (reference sequence). Trimming cost V 8 bases and J 6 bases, with 19 bases left between them. This CDR3 is built from 15 residues. In DNA form, the CDR3 reads TGTGCCAGTGCCCCAATGGGGGGAGGGCATGAAAAACTGTTTTTT. This encodes CASAPMGGGHEKLFF.

This rearrangement joins TRBV9 to TRBJ2-7, with 8 bases fitting TRBD2. The CDR3 totals 15 residues. Germline assignment: CDR1 SGDLS and CDR2 YYNGEE. V shed 0 bases, J shed 5 bases, and the junction held 7 bases outside the gene matches. The CDR3 loop is CASSVDDGGADEQYF. For the CDR3, the DNA is TGTGCCAGCAGCGTAGATGACGGGGGGGCTGACGAGCAGTACTTC.

J is TRBJ2-1 and V is TRBV14; perhaps TRBD2 as D (7 bases). The V end lost 3 bases, the J end lost 7 bases, and 19 bases lay between the germline ends. This CDR3 region has 16 residues. Germline assignment: CDR1 SGHDN and CDR2 FVKESK. This CDR3 is CASSQVGGAPLNEQFF. The CDR3 DNA reads as TGTGCCAGCAGCCAGGTTGGGGGGGCCCCGCTGAATGAGCAGTTCTTC.

The chain couples TRBV2 to TRBJ2-1, with TRBD1 as a possible D gene (5 bases). Deletions cut 5 bases from V and 3 bases from J, with 14 bases between. Germline V gene data show CDR1 as SNHLY and CDR2 as FYNNEI. The CDR3 consists of 15 residues. The CDR3 nucleotides are TGTGCCAGCAGTACCGACAGAGAAGTCTACAATGAGCAGTTCTTC. This sequence encodes CASSTDREVYNEQFF.

This rearrangement joins TRBV19 to TRBJ2-7, with TRBD1 matching over 8 bases. The CDR3 runs 15 residues. The junction had 11 bases not matched to a gene; V was cut back by 6 bases and J by 4 bases. The germline gives CDR1 LNHDA, CDR2 SQIVND (reference sequence). The CDR3 is CASRNSGTGKYEQYF. As DNA, the CDR3 is TGTGCCAGTAGAAATTCCGGGACAGGCAAATACGAGCAGTACTTC.

V is TRBV27 and J is TRBJ1-6; 7 positions agree with TRBD1. The trim removed 0 bases at V and 7 bases at J, leaving 3 bases unmatched. The CDR3 extends over 15 amino acids. In germline, CDR1 is MNHEY, CDR2 SMNVEV (reference sequence). CDR3 in amino acids: CASSLSGGHNSPLHF. The CDR3 DNA is TGTGCCAGCAGTTTATCAGGGGGCCACAATTCACCCCTCCACTTT.

In the case of this clone: In the same sample, other DNA sequences code for this CDR3. CDR3 sequence reads: CASSSPCVDRTNTEAFF. The CDR3 coding sequence is TGTGCCAGCAGTTCTCCCTGCGTGGACAGAACGAACACTGAAGCTTTCTTT. This chain joins TRBV6-7 and TRBJ1-1, with D possibly being TRBD1 (6 bases). TRBV6-7 is treated as an ORF (open reading frame) with a function not yet certain. The V end lost 4 bases, the J end lost 1 base, and 19 bases lay between the germline ends. The CDR3 is 17 residues long.

V is TRBV19 and J is TRBJ1-5, with TRBD1 matching 10 bases. Germline V CDR1 and CDR2: LNHDA, SQIVND (reference sequence). CDR3 length: 15 residues. Germline trimming cut 3 bases from V and 6 bases from J; bases unmatched to any gene: 5. The CDR3 region has the DNA TGTGCCAGTAGTATTAGACAGGGGGCTGTTCAGCCCCAGCATTTT. Its translation: CASSIRQGAVQPQHF.

The rearrangement uses TRBV12-1 and TRBJ2-7; TRBD1 is the table's D call and was not checked against the DNA. TRBV12-1 is a pseudogene. This CDR3 has 19 residues. Written as DNA, the CDR3 is TGTGCCAGCCCTGGAGCTGCCTGCAGACAGTCGGCGAGCTCCTACGAGCAGTACTTC. Its protein is CASPGAACRQSASSYEQYF.

CDR3 protein: CASSYSTVYNEQFF. CDR3 DNA: TGTGCCAGCAGTTACTCGACAGTTTACAATGAGCAGTTCTTC. The V gene is TRBV6-5, the J gene TRBJ2-1; D may be TRBD1 (5 bases). V dropped 0 bases and J dropped 4 bases, with 7 bases sitting between them. CDR3 length: 14 residues. CDR1 is MNHEY and CDR2 is SVGAGI in the germline V gene.

This chain links TRBV30 with TRBJ2-5, with a tentative D call TRBD1 (6 bases). This CDR3 is built from 14 residues. Trimming left V 2 bases short and J 4 bases short, with 14 bases between. Germline assignment: CDR1 GTSNPN and CDR2 SVGIG (reference sequence). The CDR3 coding sequence is TGTGCCTGGAGTTTTATTGGGGGCCGAGAGACCCAGTACTTC. This sequence encodes CAWSFIGGRETQYF.

This sequence joins TRBV7-3 and TRBJ1-2; TRBD1 is a possible D gene (6 bases). The CDR3 has 18 amino acids. Germline loops: CDR1 SGHTA, CDR2 FQGTGA. V shed 4 bases and J shed 1 base, with 22 bases lying between them. CDR3 in amino acids: CASSSGQYLIRINYGYTF. The CDR3, as DNA: TGTGCCAGCAGCTCTGGACAGTACCTCATTCGTATTAACTATGGCTACACCTTC.

The rearrangement links TRBV7-9 to TRBJ1-4; a possible D gene is TRBD1 (5 bases). The germline gives CDR1 SEHNR, CDR2 FQNEAQ (reference sequence). The length of the CDR3 is 16 residues. The V end lost 2 bases, the J end lost 2 bases, and 12 bases lay between the germline ends. The CDR3 sequence is CASSLWAGLTNEKLFF. CDR3 DNA sequence: TGTGCCAGCAGCTTATGGGCGGGGCTCACTAATGAAAAACTGTTTTTT.

The V call is TRBV18, the J call TRBJ1-1; 7 bases are a match to TRBD1. Germline assignment: CDR1 KGHSH and CDR2 LQKENI. Trimming removed 4 bases from V and 1 base from J; junction bases left unmatched: 9. CDR3 length equals 16 residues. The CDR3 coding sequence is TGTGCCAGCTCACTTACAACAGGGGCGTCGAACACTGAAGCTTTCTTT. This encodes CASSLTTGASNTEAFF.

The chain uses TRBV7-2 and TRBJ2-7, with TRBD2 matching over 8 bases. Looked up from germline, CDR1 is SGHTA and CDR2 is FQGNSA. The ends lost 4 bases at V and 7 bases at J; junction bases unmatched: 9. The CDR3 is 14 amino acids. This CDR3 reads CASSSAGGGREQYF. The DNA of the CDR3 is TGTGCCAGCAGCTCGGCCGGGGGGGGAAGGGAGCAGTACTTC.

The chain recombines TRBV2 with TRBJ2-5; no reliable D call. This CDR3 region has 13 residues. V was shortened by 1 base and J by 4 bases, with 7 bases between the two germline ends. From germline, CDR1 is SNHLY and CDR2 FYNNEI. The CDR3: CASSEVTSETQYF. The CDR3, as DNA: TGTGCCAGCAGTGAAGTCACTTCAGAGACCCAGTACTTC.

The chain uses TRBV14 and TRBJ1-2; 7 positions match TRBD1. This CDR3 contains 16 residues. With 4 bases clipped from V and 0 bases from J, the junction kept 8 bases outside the gene matches. CDR1 and CDR2 from the germline V gene are SGHDN and FVKESK. The CDR3, as DNA: TGTGCCAGCAGCCGAGGAGGGACAGCCGCTAACTATGGCTACACCTTC. Translated: CASSRGGTAANYGYTF. The complete variable domain, with remaining parts taken from reference TRBV14 and TRBJ1-2, reads EAGVTQFPSHSVIEKGQTVTLRCDPISGHDNLYWYRRVMGKEIKFLLHFVKESKQDESGMPNNRFLAERTGGTYSTLKVQPAELEDSGVYFCASSRGGTAANYGYTFGSGTRLTVV.

The chain has TRBV5-6 and TRBJ2-1; 7 bases are shared with TRBD1. Germline-derived CDR1 and CDR2 are SGHDT and YYEEEE. J gave up 2 bases and V 6 bases, and 5 bases lay outside the gene matches. The CDR3 is 14 residues long. The CDR3 coding sequence is TGTGCCAGCACCGGACAGGAAACCTACAATGAGCAGTTCTTC. Its translation: CASTGQETYNEQFF.

The genes are TRBV6-1 and TRBJ1-2; D ambiguous. There are 13 residues in the CDR3. CDR1 is MNHNS, CDR2 SASEGT, per germline. Trimming cost V 8 bases and J 7 bases, with 17 bases left between them. DNA of the CDR3: TGTGCCAGCCAGACAATCCCCATGGGTGGCTACACCTTC. Its translation is CASQTIPMGGYTF.

This chain links TRBV18 with TRBJ2-1; TRBD2 matches at 10 bases. Germline V gene lookup returns CDR1 KGHSH and CDR2 LQKENI. V lost 6 bases, J lost 0 bases, and 5 bases stayed unmatched. CDR3 length: 16 amino acids. The CDR3 nucleotides read TGTGCCAGCTCGTCCTTAGCGGGGGGCTCCTACAATGAGCAGTTCTTC. It specifies CASSSLAGGSYNEQFF.

This chain links TRBV19 with TRBJ1-2, with D unclear. The CDR3 runs 15 residues. V was clipped by 3 bases and J by 1 base, with 12 bases between them. The V gene's germline CDR1 is LNHDA and CDR2 SQIVND (reference sequence). In DNA, the CDR3 is TGTGCCAGTAGTATCCTGAGAGGTTTTAACTATGGCTACACCTTC. It encodes CASSILRGFNYGYTF.